This TCR beta chain is from a study of cytomegalovirus exposure and HLA in healthy donors. Per the germline V gene, CDR1 is KGHSH and CDR2 is LQKENI. J was trimmed by 3 bases and V by 1 base; bases with no gene match: 3. The CDR3 consists of 14 residues. Both 60 Vbeta primers and 13 Jbeta primers went into the PCR. TCRdb's table, derived via immunoSEQ multiplex PCR, lists solely in-frame clones and lacks some. This repertoire shows 150,000 to 200,000 clones, 60% to 80% found once; its top ten account for approximately 0.89%. This chain connects TRBV18 to TRBJ2-7; 7 nucleotides agree with TRBD1. The TCR was taken from a woman aged 50 to 65 in good health and CMV-seropositive. Sequencing input: PBMCs. The CDR3 DNA is TGTGCCAGCTCACCACAAAGGGACAGCTACGAGCAGTACTTC. Its translation: CASSPQRDSYEQYF.